The text below deals with one T cell receptor beta chain. The assay was immunoSEQ multiplex PCR, and TCRdb's table has in-frame clones only and misses some. Here the sample spans under 250,000 clones, about four fifths being singletons. The data stem from a study of blood T cell repertoires in COVID-19. Germline-derived CDR1 and CDR2 are ENHRY and SYGVKD. CDR3 length: 14 residues. Trimming cost V 2 bases and J 4 bases, with 11 bases left between them. The specimen sequenced was peripheral blood. The chain couples TRBV10-3 to TRBJ1-1, with a weak D call TRBD1 (5 bases). The TCR originated in a woman aged 35 to 49 with active or convalescent COVID-19. The CDR3 reads CAISERGGVTEAFF. CDR3 DNA: TGTGCCATCAGTGAGCGGGGAGGGGTCACTGAAGCTTTCTTT.